This TCR beta chain was profiled in a study of T cell responses to AZD1222 COVID-19 vaccine. In the case of this clone: What it binds is unknown.

Sequencing was performed with immunoSEQ multiplex PCR; in TCRdb, only in-frame clones are kept and a portion is missing. The sample contains about 110,000 clones, 65% to 85% of which appear only once. The V gene's germline CDR1 is KGHSH and CDR2 LQKENI. Trimming pared 3 bases from V and 3 bases from J, leaving 15 bases between. The CDR3 extends over 16 amino acids. Study-wide points: Repertoires in all cases were sampled only once the peak T cell response had passed.

The J gene is TRBJ1-5, the V gene TRBV18; unclear D gene. Specimen: peripheral blood, collected on day 0 of AZD1222 vaccination. The source of this sequence is an adult in good health. DNA of the CDR3: TGTGCCAGCTCACCCTTCGGACTTGGTCCCAATCAGCCCCAGCATTTT. Residues: CASSPFGLGPNQPQHF.